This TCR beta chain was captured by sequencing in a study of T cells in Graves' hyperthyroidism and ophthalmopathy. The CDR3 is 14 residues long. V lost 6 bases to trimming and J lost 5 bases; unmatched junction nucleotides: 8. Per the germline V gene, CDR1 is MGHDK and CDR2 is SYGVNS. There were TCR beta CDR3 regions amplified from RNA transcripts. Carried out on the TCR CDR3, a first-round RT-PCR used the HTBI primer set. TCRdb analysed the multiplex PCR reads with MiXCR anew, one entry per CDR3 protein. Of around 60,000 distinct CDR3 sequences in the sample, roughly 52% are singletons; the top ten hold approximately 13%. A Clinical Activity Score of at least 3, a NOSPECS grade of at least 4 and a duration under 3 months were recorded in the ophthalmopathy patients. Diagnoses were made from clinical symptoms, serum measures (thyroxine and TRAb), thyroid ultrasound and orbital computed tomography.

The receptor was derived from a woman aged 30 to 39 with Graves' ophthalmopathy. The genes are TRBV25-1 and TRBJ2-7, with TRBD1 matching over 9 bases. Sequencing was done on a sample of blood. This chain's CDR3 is CASSIRDRADEQYF. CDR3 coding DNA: TGTGCCAGCAGCATCCGGGACAGGGCTGACGAGCAGTACTTC.